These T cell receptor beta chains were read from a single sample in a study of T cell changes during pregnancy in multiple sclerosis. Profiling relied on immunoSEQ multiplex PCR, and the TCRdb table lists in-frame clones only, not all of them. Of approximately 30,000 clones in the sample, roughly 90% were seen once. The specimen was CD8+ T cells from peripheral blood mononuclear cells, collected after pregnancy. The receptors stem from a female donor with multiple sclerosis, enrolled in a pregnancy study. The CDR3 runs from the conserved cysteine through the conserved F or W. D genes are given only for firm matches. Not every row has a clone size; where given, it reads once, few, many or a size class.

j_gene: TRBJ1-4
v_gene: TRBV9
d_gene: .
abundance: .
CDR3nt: TGTGCCAGCAGCGTAGAAGGACGGGGGGATGAAAAACTGTTTTTT
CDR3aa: CASSVEGRGDEKLFF

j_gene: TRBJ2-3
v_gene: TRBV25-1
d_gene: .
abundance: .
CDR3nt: TGTGCCAGCAGTGCCCTATGGGACTGGGGCACAGATACGCAGTATTTT
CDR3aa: CASSALWDWGTDTQYF

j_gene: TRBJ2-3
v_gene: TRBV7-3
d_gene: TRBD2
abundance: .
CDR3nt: TGTGCCAGCGGGAGGGCCCTCACAGATACGCAGTATTTT
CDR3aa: CASGRALTDTQYF

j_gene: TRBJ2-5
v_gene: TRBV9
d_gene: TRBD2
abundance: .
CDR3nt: TGTGCCAGCAGTGGACTAGCGGGGGAGACCCAGTACTTC
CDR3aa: CASSGLAGETQYF

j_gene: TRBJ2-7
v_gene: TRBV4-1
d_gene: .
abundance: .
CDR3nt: TGCGCCAGCAGCCAAGGTGGAGTAGGCTCCTCCTACGAGCAGTACTTC
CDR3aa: CASSQGGVGSSYEQYF

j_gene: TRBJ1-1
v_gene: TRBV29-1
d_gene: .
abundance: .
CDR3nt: TGCAGCGTTCGGGTCTTTGAGACTGAAGCTTTCTTT
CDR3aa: CSVRVFETEAFF

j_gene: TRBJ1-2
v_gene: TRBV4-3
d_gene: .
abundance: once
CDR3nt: TGCGCCAGCAGCCAACTGCCTAACCGGGGGGACTATGGCTACACCTTC
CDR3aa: CASSQLPNRGDYGYTF

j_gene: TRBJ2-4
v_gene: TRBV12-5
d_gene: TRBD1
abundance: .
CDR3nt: TGTGCTAGTGGTTGGGGCCTGACAGGGAAGGACATTCAGTACTTC
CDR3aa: CASGWGLTGKDIQYF

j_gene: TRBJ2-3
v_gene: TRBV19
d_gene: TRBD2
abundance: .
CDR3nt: TGTGCCAGTAGTACCCCGCTAGCGGGGGGCAAAGGAGATACGCAGTATTTT
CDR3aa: CASSTPLAGGKGDTQYF

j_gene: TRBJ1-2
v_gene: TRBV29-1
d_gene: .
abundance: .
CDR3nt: TGCAGCGTTGAAGATGGGCAGGGGTATGGCTACACCTTC
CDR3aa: CSVEDGQGYGYTF

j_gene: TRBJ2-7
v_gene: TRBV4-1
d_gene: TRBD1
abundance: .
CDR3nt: TGCGCCAGCAGCCAAGGGCTCGGACAGGGGGACGAGCAGTACTTC
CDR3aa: CASSQGLGQGDEQYF

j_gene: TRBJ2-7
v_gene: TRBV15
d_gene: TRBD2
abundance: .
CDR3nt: TGTGCCACCAGCTCGACTAGCGGGGGTTCCACCTACGAGCAGTACTTC
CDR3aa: CATSSTSGGSTYEQYF

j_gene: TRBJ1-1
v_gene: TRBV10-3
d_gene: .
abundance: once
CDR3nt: TGTGCCATCAGTGAGTCGGAGGGGCGGGACACTGAAGCTTTCTTT
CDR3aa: CAISESEGRDTEAFF

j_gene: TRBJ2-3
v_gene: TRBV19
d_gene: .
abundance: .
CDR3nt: TGTGCCAGTAGTATTTCTGGCAGTGATACGCAGTATTTT
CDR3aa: CASSISGSDTQYF

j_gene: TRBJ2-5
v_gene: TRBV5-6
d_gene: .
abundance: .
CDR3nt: TGTGCCAGCAGCTTGGGTTTTGGGACTGAAGAGACCCAGTACTTC
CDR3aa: CASSLGFGTEETQYF

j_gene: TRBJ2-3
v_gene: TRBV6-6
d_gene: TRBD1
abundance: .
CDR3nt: TGTGCCAGCAGATTCCCGGGACAGGGACGCGAGACGCAGTATTTT
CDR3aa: CASRFPGQGRETQYF

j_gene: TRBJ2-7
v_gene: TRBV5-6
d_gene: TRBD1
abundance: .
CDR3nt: TGTGCCAGCAGCTTAACGAGTGAACAGGGGGCCTACGAGCAGTACTTC
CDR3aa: CASSLTSEQGAYEQYF

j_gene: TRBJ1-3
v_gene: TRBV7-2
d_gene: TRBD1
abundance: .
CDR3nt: TGTGCCAGCAGCTTAGCGCTGAGACAGGGGGGGTCCACCATATATTTT
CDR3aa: CASSLALRQGGSTIYF

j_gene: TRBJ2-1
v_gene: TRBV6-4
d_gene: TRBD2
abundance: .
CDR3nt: TGTGCCAGCAGTTCACTAGCGGGGGGTCTTGATGAGCAGTTCTTC
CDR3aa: CASSSLAGGLDEQFF

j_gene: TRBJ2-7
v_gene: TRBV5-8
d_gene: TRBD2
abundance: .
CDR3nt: TGTGCCGGAAACGGGGGGAAGAGCTCCTACGAGCAGTACTTC
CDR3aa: CAGNGGKSSYEQYF

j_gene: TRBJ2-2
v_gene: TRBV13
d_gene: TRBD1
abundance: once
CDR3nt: TGTGCCAGCAGCTCCCGGGACAGGGCGAACACCGGGGAGCTGTTTTTT
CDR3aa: CASSSRDRANTGELFF

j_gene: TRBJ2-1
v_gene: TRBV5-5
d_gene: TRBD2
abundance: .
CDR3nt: TGTGCCAGCAGCTTGCAAAGCGGGGGGCCTTACAATGAGCAGTTCTTC
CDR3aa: CASSLQSGGPYNEQFF

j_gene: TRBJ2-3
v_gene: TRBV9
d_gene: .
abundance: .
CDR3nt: TGTGCCAGCAGCGTAGGAGTAGCCTCGGCAGATACGCAGTATTTT
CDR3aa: CASSVGVASADTQYF

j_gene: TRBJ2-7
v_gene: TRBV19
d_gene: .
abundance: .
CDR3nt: TGTGCCAGTAGTATGGCCCCCCCCTACGAGCAGTACTTC
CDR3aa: CASSMAPPYEQYF

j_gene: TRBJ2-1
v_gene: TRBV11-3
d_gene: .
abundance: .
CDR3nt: TGTGCCAGCAGCTTAGAAGCAGGCCAGAGAAGAGACAATGAGCAGTTCTTC
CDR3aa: CASSLEAGQRRDNEQFF

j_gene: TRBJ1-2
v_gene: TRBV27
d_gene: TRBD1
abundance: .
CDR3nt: TGTGCCAGCAGCCCAGGGACAGGGGATGGCTACACCTTC
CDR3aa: CASSPGTGDGYTF

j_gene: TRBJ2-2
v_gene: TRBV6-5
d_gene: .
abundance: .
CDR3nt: TGTGCCAGCAGTTACGATAGATACACCGGGGAGCTGTTTTTT
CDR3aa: CASSYDRYTGELFF

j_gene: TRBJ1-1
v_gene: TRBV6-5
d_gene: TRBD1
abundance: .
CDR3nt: TGTGCCAGCAGGACAGGGGGGAACACTGAAGCTTTCTTT
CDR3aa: CASRTGGNTEAFF

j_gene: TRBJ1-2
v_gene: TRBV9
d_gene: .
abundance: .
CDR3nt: TGTGCCAGCAGCGTATCTAGAGGCTATGGCTACACCTTC
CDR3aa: CASSVSRGYGYTF